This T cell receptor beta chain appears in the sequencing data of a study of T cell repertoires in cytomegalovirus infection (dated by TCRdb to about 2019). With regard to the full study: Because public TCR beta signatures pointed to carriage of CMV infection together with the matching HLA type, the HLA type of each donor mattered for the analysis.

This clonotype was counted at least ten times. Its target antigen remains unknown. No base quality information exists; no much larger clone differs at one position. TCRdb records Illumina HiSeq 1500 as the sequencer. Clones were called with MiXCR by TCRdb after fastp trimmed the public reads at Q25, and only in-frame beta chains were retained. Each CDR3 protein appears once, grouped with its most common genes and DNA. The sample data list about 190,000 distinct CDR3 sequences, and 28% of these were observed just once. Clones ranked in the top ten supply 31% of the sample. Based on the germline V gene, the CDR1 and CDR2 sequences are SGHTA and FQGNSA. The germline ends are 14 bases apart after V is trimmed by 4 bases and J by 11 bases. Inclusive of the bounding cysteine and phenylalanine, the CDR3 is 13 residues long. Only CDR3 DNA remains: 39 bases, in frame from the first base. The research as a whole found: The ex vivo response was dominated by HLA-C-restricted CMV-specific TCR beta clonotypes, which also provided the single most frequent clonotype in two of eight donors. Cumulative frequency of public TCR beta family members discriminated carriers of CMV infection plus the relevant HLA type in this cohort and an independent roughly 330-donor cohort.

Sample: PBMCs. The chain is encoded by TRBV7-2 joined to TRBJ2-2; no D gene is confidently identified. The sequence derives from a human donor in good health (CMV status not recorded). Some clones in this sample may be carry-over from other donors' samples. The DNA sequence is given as TGTGCCAGCAGCTCTGGCCTTGTCGTAGAGCTGTTTTTT. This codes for CASSSGLVVELFF.